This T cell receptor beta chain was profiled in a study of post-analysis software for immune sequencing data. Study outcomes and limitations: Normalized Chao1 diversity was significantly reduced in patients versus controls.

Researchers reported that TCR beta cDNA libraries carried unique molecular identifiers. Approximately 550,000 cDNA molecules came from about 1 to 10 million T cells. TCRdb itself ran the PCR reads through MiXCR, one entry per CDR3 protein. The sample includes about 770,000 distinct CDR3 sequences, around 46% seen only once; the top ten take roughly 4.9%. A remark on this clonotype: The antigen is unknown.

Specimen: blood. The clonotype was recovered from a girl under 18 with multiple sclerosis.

The CDR3 here is CASSQYKGNTEAFF. In DNA, the CDR3 is TGTGCCAGCAGCCAATATAAGGGAAACACTGAAGCTTTCTTT. This chain links TRBV3-1 with TRBJ1-1, with unresolved D. V gave up 2 bases and J gave up 2 bases, with 9 bases separating them. The CDR3 runs 14 residues. The germline gives CDR1 LGHDT, CDR2 YNNKEL (reference sequence).